A single sample gave rise to the 20 T cell receptor beta chains below, sequenced in a study of OX40 agonist ivuxolimab in advanced cancers. The table came from immunoSEQ multiplex PCR; TCRdb's copy has only in-frame clones and leaves some out. This table holds tens of thousands of clones, 89% found once. Sequenced material: CD4+ or CD8+ T cells sorted from blood, taken in a trial of the OX40 agonist ivuxolimab. Receptors were obtained from an adult with an advanced solid tumor such as melanoma, head and neck, liver or kidney cancer.

As DNA, the CDR3 is TGTGCCAGCAGTTACTCGAGGGGTGGGACTGAAGCTTTCTTT. Protein sequence: CASSYSRGGTEAFF. This chain connects TRBV6-5 to TRBJ1-1; maybe TRBD1 (5 bases). This CDR3 is built from 14 residues. Germline V lookup: CDR1 MNHEY, CDR2 SVGAGI. V lost 0 bases and J lost 5, with 10 bases in between.

This clone appeared a single time. The chain joins TRBV30 to TRBJ1-5; TRBD1 is a possible D gene (5 bases). Germline V gives CDR1 GTSNPN, CDR2 SVGIG (reference sequence). The CDR3 has 13 residues. V was shortened by 2 bases and J by 1 base, with 6 bases between the two germline ends. In DNA form, the CDR3 reads TGTGCCTGGAGTCACAGGAGCAATCAGCCCCAGCATTTT. Residues: CAWSHRSNQPQHF.

With regard to this clone: At one end, the junction sequence differs from germline, possibly due to a read error. This sequence joins TRBV7-7 and TRBJ2-7, with 13 bases fitting TRBD2. The CDR3 runs 13 residues. Per the germline V gene, CDR1 is SSHAT and CDR2 is FNYEAQ (reference sequence). As DNA, the CDR3 is TGTGCTAGCAGCTCGGGACTAGCGGGAGAGCAGTACTTC. Amino acids: CASSSGLAGEQYF.

The CDR3 DNA reads as TGTGCCAGCAGTTACAAGGGGTCTCAATACAATGAGCAGTTCTTC. Translating gives CASSYKGSQYNEQFF. The chain recombines TRBV6-5 with TRBJ2-1; TRBD1 might be the D (5 bases). The V and J ends lost 2 bases and 4 bases respectively, with 12 bases between them. From germline, CDR1 is MNHEY and CDR2 SVGAGI. This CDR3 has 15 amino acids.

The chain is built from TRBV27 and TRBJ1-1; D is unresolved. The CDR3 has 14 residues. Looked up from germline, CDR1 is MNHEY and CDR2 is SMNVEV (reference sequence). With 6 bases removed from V and 2 bases from J, the gap between germline ends came to 13 bases. The CDR3 region is CASRRSAVNTEAFF. CDR3 sequence (DNA): TGTGCCAGCAGGAGAAGCGCAGTCAACACTGAAGCTTTCTTT.

The chain combines TRBV5-4 with TRBJ1-4; D perhaps matches TRBD1 (5 bases). Trimming left V 4 bases short and J 1 base short, with 17 bases between. There are 17 residues in the CDR3. Germline V gene sequence: CDR1 SGHNT, CDR2 YYREEE (reference sequence). CDR3 DNA sequence: TGTGCCAGCAGCCGGGGGGATCCGCAGCTAACTAATGAAAAACTGTTTTTT. Amino acid sequence: CASSRGDPQLTNEKLFF. Full variable domain (remainder filled in from reference TRBV5-4 and TRBJ1-4): ETGVTQSPTHLIKTRGQQVTLRCSSQSGHNTVSWYQQALGQGPQFIFQYYREEENGRGNFPPRFSGLQFPNYSSELNVNALELDDSALYLCASSRGDPQLTNEKLFFGSGTQLSVL.

V and J are TRBV19 and TRBJ1-5; 7 bases are shared with TRBD1. With V trimmed by 1 base and J by 0 bases, 3 bases remained unmatched. The CDR3 totals 16 residues. Germline CDR1 and CDR2: LNHDA and SQIVND (reference sequence). CDR3: CASSIGDRNSNQPQHF. DNA of the CDR3: TGTGCCAGTAGTATAGGGGACAGAAATAGCAATCAGCCCCAGCATTTT.

The chain employs TRBV14 and TRBJ1-4; D might be TRBD1 (6 bases). The CDR3 totals 16 residues. Trimming left V 4 bases short and J 4 bases short, with 16 bases between. Germline CDR1 reads SGHDN; CDR2 reads FVKESK. This CDR3 is CASSRTHRARNEKLFF. The CDR3 region has the DNA TGTGCCAGCAGCCGAACCCACAGGGCCCGTAATGAAAAACTGTTTTTT.

In DNA form, the CDR3 reads TGTGCCAGCAGTTCCGACCCATACTCCTATAATTCACCCCTCCACTTT. It codes for CASSSDPYSYNSPLHF. This chain connects TRBV27 to TRBJ1-6; no clear D gene. Germline CDR1 MNHEY, CDR2 SMNVEV (reference sequence). The length of the CDR3 is 16 residues. With 4 bases removed from V and 0 bases from J, the gap between germline ends came to 10 bases.

The CDR3 loop is CAWSISSGAYNEQFF. In DNA, the CDR3 is TGTGCCTGGAGTATATCTAGCGGGGCCTACAATGAGCAGTTCTTC. This chain connects TRBV30 to TRBJ2-1; 9 bases are a match to TRBD2. This CDR3 spans 15 amino acids. Germline V gene lookup returns CDR1 GTSNPN and CDR2 SVGIG (reference sequence). The V gene end was trimmed by 2 bases and the J gene end by 2 bases; junction bases not matched to a gene: 4.

The V and J genes are TRBV28 and TRBJ1-1; a weak D match, TRBD1 (5 bases). Between the trimmed V and J ends, which lost 6 bases and 11 bases, there was a span of 22 bases. Germline V gene lookup returns CDR1 MDHEN and CDR2 SYDVKM. This CDR3 comprises 14 residues. The CDR3 protein is CASRDYHGGWGAFF. DNA for the CDR3: TGTGCCAGCAGAGATTACCACGGGGGTTGGGGGGCTTTCTTT.

This chain joins TRBV7-8 and TRBJ1-6; tentatively, D is TRBD1 (6 bases). This CDR3 has 13 amino acids. Germline loops: CDR1 SGHVS, CDR2 FQNEAQ. Deletions cut 1 base from V and 14 bases from J, with 12 bases between. CDR3 region: CASSLEGVKALHF. Written as DNA, the CDR3 is TGTGCCAGCAGCTTAGAGGGGGTGAAGGCCCTCCACTTT.

V usage is TRBV5-1 and J usage is TRBJ1-2, with unresolved D. Germline CDR1 SGHRS, CDR2 YFSETQ. V was pared by 1 base and J by 4 bases, with 11 bases between. The CDR3 has 14 residues. CDR3 in amino acids: CASSLLQEGYGYTF. The CDR3 coding sequence is TGCGCCAGCAGCTTGTTGCAGGAGGGCTATGGCTACACCTTC.

This rearrangement joins TRBV9 to TRBJ1-2, with a possible D match to TRBD1 (6 bases). CDR1 and CDR2 from the germline V gene are SGDLS and YYNGEE. This CDR3 has 15 amino acids. V was clipped by 3 bases and J by 4 bases, with 16 bases between them. The DNA for the CDR3 is TGTGCCAGCAGCGATGCAGGGGTATTTACCTATGGCTACACCTTC. Its translation is CASSDAGVFTYGYTF.

The genes are TRBV19 and TRBJ1-1; possible D gene TRBD1, 5 bases. The V end was cut by 6 bases, the J end by 3 bases, with 11 bases between. CDR3 length: 13 residues. The germline gives CDR1 LNHDA, CDR2 SQIVND (reference sequence). CDR3 region: CASSRGRDTEAFF. DNA of the CDR3: TGTGCCAGTAGCCGGGGGAGAGACACTGAAGCTTTCTTT.

The V and J genes are TRBV28 and TRBJ1-5; D remains ambiguous. This CDR3 comprises 14 residues. V lost 2 bases and J lost 8, with 13 bases in between. From germline, CDR1 is MDHEN and CDR2 SYDVKM. The CDR3 DNA is TGTGCCAGCAGTTTAGGGCCCCTCGGGAAGCCCCAGCATTTT. Its translation is CASSLGPLGKPQHF.

The chain has TRBV7-2 and TRBJ2-7, with 7 bases lining up with TRBD1. Losses at the gene ends were 3 bases for V and 5 bases for J; bases not matched to a gene: 10. CDR1 SGHTA and CDR2 FQGNSA come from the germline V gene. The CDR3 contains 15 residues. CDR3 coding DNA: TGTGCCAGCAGCTTCCCGAGGGCAGGGGGTGACGAGCAGTACTTC. Amino acid sequence: CASSFPRAGGDEQYF.

This clone was picked up one time. This chain connects TRBV2 to TRBJ2-3; TRBD1 matches 8 bases. The CDR3 sequence is 15 residues long. Germline V gives CDR1 SNHLY, CDR2 FYNNEI. The junction had 5 bases not matched to a gene; V was cut back by 4 bases and J by 2 bases. The chain's CDR3 is CASSAQGADTDTQYF. The CDR3 bases are TGTGCCAGCAGTGCCCAGGGGGCAGACACAGATACGCAGTATTTT.

Of note for this clone: The junction differs from germline at one of its ends, possibly a read error. The chain links TRBV5-6 to TRBJ2-1, with D possibly matching TRBD2 (5 bases). The CDR3 is 12 amino acids. Per germline, CDR1 SGHDT and CDR2 YYEEEE. The CDR3 nucleotides read TGTGCCAGCAGCCTAACTAGTAACGGGCGGCTCTTC. It specifies CASSLTSNGRLF.

This chain uses TRBV6-5 with TRBJ1-2; possibly TRBD1 for D (6 bases). This CDR3 has 14 amino acids. The ends were cut back, 0 bases at V and 8 bases at J, with 13 bases in the middle. Germline lookup yields CDR1 MNHEY and CDR2 SVGAGI. The CDR3 spells CASSYSVRGWGYTF. CDR3 nucleotides: TGTGCCAGCAGTTACTCGGTCAGGGGATGGGGCTACACCTTC.